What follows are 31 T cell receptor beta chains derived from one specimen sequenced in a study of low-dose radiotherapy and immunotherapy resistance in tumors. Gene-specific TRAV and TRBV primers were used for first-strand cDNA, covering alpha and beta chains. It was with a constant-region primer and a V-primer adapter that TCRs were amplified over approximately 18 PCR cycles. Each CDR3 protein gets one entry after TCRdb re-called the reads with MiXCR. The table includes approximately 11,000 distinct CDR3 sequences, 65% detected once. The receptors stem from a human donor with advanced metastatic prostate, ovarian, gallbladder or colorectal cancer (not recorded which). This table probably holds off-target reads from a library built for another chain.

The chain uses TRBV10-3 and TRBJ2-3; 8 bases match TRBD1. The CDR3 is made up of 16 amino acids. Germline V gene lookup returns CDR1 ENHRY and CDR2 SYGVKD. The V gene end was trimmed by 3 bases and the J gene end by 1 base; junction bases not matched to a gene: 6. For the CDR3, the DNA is TGTGCCATCAGTGAAGGGACAGGCTACCGCACAGATACGCAGTATTTT. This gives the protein CAISEGTGYRTDTQYF.

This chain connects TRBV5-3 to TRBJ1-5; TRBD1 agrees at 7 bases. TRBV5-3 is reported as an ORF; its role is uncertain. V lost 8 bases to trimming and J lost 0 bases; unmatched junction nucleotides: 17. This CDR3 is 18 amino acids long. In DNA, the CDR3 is TGTGCCAGCAGTCAGACACCGGGACAGAGGAATAGCAATCAGCCCCAGCATTTT. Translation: CASSQTPGQRNSNQPQHF.

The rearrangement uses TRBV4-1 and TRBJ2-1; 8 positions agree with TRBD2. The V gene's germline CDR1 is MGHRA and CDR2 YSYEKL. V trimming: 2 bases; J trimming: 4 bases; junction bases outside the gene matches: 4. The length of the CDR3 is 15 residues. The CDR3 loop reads CASSQRGTRYNEQFF. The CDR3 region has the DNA TGCGCCAGCAGCCAACGCGGGACTAGATACAATGAGCAGTTCTTC.

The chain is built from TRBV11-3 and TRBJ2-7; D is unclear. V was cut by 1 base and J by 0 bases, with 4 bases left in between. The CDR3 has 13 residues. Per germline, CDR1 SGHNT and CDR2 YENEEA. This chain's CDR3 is CASSLASSYEQYF. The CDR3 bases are TGTGCCAGCAGCTTAGCCAGCTCCTACGAGCAGTACTTC.

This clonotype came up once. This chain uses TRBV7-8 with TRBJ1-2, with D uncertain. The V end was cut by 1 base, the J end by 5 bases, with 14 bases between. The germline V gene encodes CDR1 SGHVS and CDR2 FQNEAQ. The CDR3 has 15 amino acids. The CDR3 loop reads CASSLVGGQQYGYTF. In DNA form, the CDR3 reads TGTGCCAGCAGCTTAGTCGGTGGCCAGCAGTATGGCTACACCTTC.

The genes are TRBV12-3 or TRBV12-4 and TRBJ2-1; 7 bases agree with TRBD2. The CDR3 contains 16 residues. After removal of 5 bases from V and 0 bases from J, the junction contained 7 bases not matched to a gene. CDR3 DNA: TGTGCCAGCAGTGAGCGAGCGGGAAGCTCCTACAATGAGCAGTTCTTC. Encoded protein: CASSERAGSSYNEQFF.

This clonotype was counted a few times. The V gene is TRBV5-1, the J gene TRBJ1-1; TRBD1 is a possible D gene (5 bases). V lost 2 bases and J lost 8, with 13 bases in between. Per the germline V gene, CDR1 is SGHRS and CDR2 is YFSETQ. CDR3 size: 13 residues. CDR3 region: CASSFAPGGEAFF. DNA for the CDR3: TGCGCCAGCAGCTTTGCTCCTGGGGGGGAAGCTTTCTTT. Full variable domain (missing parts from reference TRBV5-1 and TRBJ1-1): KAGVTQTPRYLIKTRGQQVTLSCSPISGHRSVSWYQQTPGQGLQFLFEYFSETQRNKGNFPGRFSGRQFSNSRSEMNVSTLELGDSALYLCASSFAPGGEAFFGQGTRLTVV.

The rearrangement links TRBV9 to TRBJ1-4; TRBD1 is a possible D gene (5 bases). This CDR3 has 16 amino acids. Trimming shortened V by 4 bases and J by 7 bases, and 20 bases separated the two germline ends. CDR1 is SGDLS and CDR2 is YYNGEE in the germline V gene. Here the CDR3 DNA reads TGTGCCAGCAGCCCCCGGGATGGCAGGGTTAGTGAAAAACTGTTTTTT. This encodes CASSPRDGRVSEKLFF.

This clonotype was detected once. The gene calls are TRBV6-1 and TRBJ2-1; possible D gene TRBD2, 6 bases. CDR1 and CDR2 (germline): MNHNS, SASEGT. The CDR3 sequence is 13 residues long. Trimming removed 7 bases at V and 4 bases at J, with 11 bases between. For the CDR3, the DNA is TGTGCCAGCAACGGAGGGCCGTACAATGAGCAGTTCTTC. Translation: CASNGGPYNEQFF.

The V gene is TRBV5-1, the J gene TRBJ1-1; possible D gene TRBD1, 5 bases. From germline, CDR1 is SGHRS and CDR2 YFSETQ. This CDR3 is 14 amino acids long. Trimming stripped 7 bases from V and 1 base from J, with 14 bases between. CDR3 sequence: CASGGPGGNTEAFF. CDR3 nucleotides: TGCGCCAGCGGAGGCCCGGGGGGGAACACTGAAGCTTTCTTT.

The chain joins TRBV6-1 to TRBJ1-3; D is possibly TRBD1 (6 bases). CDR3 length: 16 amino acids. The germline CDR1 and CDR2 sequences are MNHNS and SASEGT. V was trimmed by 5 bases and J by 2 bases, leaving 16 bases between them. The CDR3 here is CASSSYRQDPGNTIYF. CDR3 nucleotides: TGTGCCAGCAGTTCCTACCGACAGGACCCTGGAAACACCATATATTTT.

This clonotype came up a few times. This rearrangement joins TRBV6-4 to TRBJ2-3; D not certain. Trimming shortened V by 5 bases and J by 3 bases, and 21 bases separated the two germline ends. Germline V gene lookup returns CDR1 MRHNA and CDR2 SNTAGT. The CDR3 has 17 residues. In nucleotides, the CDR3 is TGTGCCAGCAGTAAACCCCGGGCTCATAAATTTACAGATACGCAGTATTTT. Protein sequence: CASSKPRAHKFTDTQYF.

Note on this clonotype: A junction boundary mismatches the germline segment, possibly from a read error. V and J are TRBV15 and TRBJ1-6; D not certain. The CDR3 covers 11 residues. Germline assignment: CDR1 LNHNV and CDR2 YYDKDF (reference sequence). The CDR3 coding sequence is TGTGCTCTTTATACCAAGGGCAAATCAACCTTT. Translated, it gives CALYTKGKSTF.

This chain's CDR3 is CASSLDYRDYTRGFYEQYF. In nucleotides, the CDR3 is TGTGCCAGCAGCTTAGATTATAGAGACTACACGAGGGGGTTCTACGAGCAGTACTTC. The chain joins TRBV11-2 to TRBJ2-7, with D possibly being TRBD1 (6 bases). Trimming shortened V by 0 bases and J by 3 bases, and 24 bases separated the two germline ends. This CDR3 comprises 19 residues. Germline-derived CDR1 and CDR2 are SGHAT and FQNNGV.

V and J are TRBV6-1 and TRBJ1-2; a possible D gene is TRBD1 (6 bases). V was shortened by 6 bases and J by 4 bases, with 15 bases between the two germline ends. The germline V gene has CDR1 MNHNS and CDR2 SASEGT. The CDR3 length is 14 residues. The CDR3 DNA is TGTGCCAGCAGCTATTCACAGGGCGGCTATGGCTACACCTTC. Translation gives CASSYSQGGYGYTF.

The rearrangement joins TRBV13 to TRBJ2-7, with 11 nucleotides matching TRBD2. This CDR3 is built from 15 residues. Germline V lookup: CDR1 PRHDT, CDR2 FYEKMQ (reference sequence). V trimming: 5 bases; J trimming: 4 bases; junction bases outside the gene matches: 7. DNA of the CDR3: TGTGCCAGCAGCGCGACTAGCGGGGACGAATACGAGCAGTACTTC. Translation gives CASSATSGDEYEQYF.

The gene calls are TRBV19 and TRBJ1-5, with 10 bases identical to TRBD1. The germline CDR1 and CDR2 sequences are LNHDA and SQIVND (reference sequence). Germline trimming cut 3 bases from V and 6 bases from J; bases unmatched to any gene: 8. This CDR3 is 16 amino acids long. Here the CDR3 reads CASSISWTGGGQPQHF. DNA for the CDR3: TGTGCCAGTAGTATCAGTTGGACAGGGGGGGGTCAGCCCCAGCATTTT.

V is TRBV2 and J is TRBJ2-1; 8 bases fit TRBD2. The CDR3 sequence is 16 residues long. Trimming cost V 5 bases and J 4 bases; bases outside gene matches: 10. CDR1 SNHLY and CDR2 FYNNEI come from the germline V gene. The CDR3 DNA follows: TGTGCCAGCAGTTCTTTAGCGGGATTCGGGTACAATGAGCAGTTCTTC. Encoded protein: CASSSLAGFGYNEQFF.

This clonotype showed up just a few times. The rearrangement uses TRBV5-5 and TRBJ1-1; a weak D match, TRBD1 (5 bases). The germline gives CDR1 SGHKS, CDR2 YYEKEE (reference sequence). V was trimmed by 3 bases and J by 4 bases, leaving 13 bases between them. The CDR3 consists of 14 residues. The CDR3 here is CASSWGTGGTEAFF. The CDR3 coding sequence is TGTGCCAGCAGCTGGGGGACCGGAGGCACTGAAGCTTTCTTT.

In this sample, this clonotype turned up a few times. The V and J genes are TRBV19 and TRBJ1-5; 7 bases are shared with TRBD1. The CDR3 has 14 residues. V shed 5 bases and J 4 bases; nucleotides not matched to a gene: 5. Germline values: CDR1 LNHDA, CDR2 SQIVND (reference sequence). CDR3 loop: CASSPGQQNQPQHF. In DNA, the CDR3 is TGTGCCAGTAGTCCGGGACAGCAGAATCAGCCCCAGCATTTT.

The CDR3 protein is CASSYQLRTGPSSYEQYF. CDR3 coding DNA: TGTGCCAGCAGTTATCAGCTAAGGACCGGACCTAGCTCCTACGAGCAGTACTTC. V and J are TRBV6-2 or TRBV6-3 and TRBJ2-7; no firm D call. The CDR3 totals 18 residues. V gave up 3 bases and J gave up 0 bases, with 21 bases separating them. Germline loops: CDR1 MNHEY, CDR2 SVGEGT.

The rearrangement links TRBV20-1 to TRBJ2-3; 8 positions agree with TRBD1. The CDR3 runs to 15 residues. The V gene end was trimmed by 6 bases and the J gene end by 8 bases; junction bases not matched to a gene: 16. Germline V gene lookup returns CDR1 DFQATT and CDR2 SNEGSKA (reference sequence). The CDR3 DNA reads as TGCAGTGCAAGAATGACAGGGGCGTCGTCTGGTACGCAGTATTTT. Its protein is CSARMTGASSGTQYF.

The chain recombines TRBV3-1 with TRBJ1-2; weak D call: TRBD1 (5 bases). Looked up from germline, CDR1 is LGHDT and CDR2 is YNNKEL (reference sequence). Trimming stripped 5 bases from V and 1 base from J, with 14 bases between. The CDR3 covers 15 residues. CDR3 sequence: CASSRQRMINYGYTF. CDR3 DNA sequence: TGTGCCAGCAGCAGACAGCGCATGATTAACTATGGCTACACCTTC.

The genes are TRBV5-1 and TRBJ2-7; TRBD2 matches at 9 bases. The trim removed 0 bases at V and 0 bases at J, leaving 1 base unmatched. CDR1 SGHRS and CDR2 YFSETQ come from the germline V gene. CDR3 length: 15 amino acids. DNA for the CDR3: TGCGCCAGCAGCTTGGGCGGGAGGGACTCCTACGAGCAGTACTTC. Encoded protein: CASSLGGRDSYEQYF.

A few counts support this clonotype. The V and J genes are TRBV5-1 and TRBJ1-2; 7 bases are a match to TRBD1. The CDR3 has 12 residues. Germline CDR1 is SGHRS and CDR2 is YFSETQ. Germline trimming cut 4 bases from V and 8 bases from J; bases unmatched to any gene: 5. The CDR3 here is CASSETGFGYTF. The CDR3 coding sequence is TGCGCCAGCAGCGAGACAGGGTTCGGCTACACCTTC.

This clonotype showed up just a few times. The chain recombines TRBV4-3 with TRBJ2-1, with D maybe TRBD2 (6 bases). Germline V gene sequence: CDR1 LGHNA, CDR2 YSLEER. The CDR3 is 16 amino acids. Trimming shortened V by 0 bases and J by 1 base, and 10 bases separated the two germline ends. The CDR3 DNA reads TGCGCCAGCAGCCAAGATAGCGCGGGATCCTACAATGAGCAGTTCTTC. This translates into CASSQDSAGSYNEQFF.

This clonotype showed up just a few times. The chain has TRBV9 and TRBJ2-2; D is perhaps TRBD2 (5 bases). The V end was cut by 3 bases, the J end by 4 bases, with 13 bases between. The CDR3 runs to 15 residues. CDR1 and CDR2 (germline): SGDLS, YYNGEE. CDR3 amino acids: CASSEQTTATGELFF. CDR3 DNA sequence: TGTGCCAGCAGCGAGCAGACTACCGCCACCGGGGAGCTGTTTTTT. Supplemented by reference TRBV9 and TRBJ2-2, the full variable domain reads DSGVTQTPKHLITATGQRVTLRCSPRSGDLSVYWYQQSLDQGLQFLIQYYNGEERAKGNILERFSAQQFPDLHSELNLSSLELGDSALYFCASSEQTTATGELFFGEGSRLTVL.

Here the CDR3 reads CASSSAGTGVNEQFF. Written as DNA, the CDR3 is TGTGCCAGCAGTTCCGCCGGGACAGGGGTGAATGAGCAGTTCTTC. The chain links TRBV12-3 or TRBV12-4 to TRBJ2-1, with TRBD1 matching 10 bases. The trim removed 4 bases at V and 7 bases at J, leaving 7 bases unmatched. The CDR3 is 15 residues long.

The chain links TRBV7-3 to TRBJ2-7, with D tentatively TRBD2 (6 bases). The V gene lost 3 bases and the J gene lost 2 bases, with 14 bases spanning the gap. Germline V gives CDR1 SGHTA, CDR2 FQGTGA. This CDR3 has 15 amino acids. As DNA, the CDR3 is TGTGCCAGCAGCTTTCGAGCGGGTTACGCCTACGAGCAGTACTTC. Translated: CASSFRAGYAYEQYF.

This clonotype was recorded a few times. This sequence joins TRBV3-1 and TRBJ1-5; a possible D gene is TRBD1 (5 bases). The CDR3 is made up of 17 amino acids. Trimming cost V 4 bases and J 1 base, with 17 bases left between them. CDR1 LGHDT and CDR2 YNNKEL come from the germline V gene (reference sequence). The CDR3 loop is CASSLGQGGRSNQPQHF. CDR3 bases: TGTGCCAGCAGCCTCGGGCAGGGAGGTAGGAGCAATCAGCCCCAGCATTTT.

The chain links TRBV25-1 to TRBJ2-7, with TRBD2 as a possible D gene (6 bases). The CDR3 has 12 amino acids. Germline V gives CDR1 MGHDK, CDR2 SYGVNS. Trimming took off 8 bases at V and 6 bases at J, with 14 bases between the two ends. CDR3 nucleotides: TGTGCCAGCGGTATCGGGGGACGCGAGCAGTACTTC. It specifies CASGIGGREQYF.